This section outlines one T cell receptor (beta chain) sequence together with its context. Its target is unknown. The study treated chemo-refractory metastatic non-small-cell lung cancer patients with focal radiation plus ipilimumab CTLA-4 blockade. Method: immunoSEQ multiplex PCR; TCRdb's copy keeps in-frame clones and lacks some. The sample yields 60,000 to 70,000 clones, about 80% seen once. These data are taken from a study of radiotherapy plus CTLA-4 blockade in lung cancer. Study context: Disease control reached more than 25%, with objective responses in over 15%.

Study-level results: Best predicting response, reportedly, were early blood T cell clone dynamics, with interferon-beta. Blood saw expansion of tumor-derived TCR clones after radiotherapy plus ipilimumab.

V lost 6 bases, J lost 4 bases, and 16 bases lay in between. CDR1 and CDR2 from the germline V gene are MNHNS and SASEGT. CDR3 length: 15 amino acids. This chain joins TRBV6-1 and TRBJ1-5; weak D call: TRBD1 (5 bases). This sequence originates from a human donor with non-small cell lung cancer who had a complete response to radiotherapy plus ipilimumab. This specimen was peripheral blood, taken from a patient treated with radiotherapy plus ipilimumab. CDR3 loop: CASRGEGGRNQPQHF. The CDR3 coding sequence is TGTGCCAGCAGAGGGGAGGGTGGGCGGAATCAGCCCCAGCATTTT.